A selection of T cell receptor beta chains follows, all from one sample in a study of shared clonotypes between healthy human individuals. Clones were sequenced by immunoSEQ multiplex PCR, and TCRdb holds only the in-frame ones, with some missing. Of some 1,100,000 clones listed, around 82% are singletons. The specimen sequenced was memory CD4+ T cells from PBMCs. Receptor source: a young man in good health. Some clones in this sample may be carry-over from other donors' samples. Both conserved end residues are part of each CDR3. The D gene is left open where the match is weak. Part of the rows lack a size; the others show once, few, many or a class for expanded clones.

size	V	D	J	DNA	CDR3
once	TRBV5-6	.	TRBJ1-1	TGTGCCAGCAGCTTAAGAGGCTTGAACACTGAAGCTTTCTTT	CASSLRGLNTEAFF
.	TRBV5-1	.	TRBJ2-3	TGCGCCAGCAGCGTCTCCGGCGGTACTAGCACAGATACGCAGTATTTT	CASSVSGGTSTDTQYF
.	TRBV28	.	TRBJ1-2	TGTGCCAGCAGTTGGCTCGCTGCGGGGTATGGCTACACCTTC	CASSWLAAGYGYTF
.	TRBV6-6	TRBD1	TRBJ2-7	TGTGCCAGCAGTTACCGGGACAGGGCTAGCGAGCAGTACTTC	CASSYRDRASEQYF
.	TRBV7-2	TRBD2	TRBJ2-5	TGTGCCAGCAGCTTTAATCATCTAGCGGGAGCTGGAGAGACCCAGTACTTC	CASSFNHLAGAGETQYF
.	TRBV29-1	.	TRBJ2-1	TGCAGCGTTGAAGATCCGGGACAGCAGTTCTTC	CSVEDPGQQFF
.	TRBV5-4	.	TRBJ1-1	TGTGCCAGCAGCTGGGACAAACGGAACACTGAAGCTTTCTTT	CASSWDKRNTEAFF
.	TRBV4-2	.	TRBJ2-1	TGTGCCAGCAGCCAGGGACCAGGGGTCGACGAGCAGTTCTTC	CASSQGPGVDEQFF
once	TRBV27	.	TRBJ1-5	TGTGCCAGCAGTCGCCAGGGGTACAATCAGCCCCAGCATTTT	CASSRQGYNQPQHF
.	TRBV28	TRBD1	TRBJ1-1	TGTGCCAGCGGGGACAGGGGGCTCACTGAAGCTTTCTTT	CASGDRGLTEAFF
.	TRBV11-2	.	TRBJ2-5	TGTGCCAGCAGCCCCGTGCGAGAGACCCAGTACTTC	CASSPVRETQYF
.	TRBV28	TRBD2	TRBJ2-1	TGTGCCAGCAGAGAAGTAGCGGGAGGCATCTACAATGAGCAGTTCTTC	CASREVAGGIYNEQFF
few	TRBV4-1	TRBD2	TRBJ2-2	TGCGCCAGCAGCCAAAAAGCGGGAGACGCCGGGGAGCTGTTTTTT	CASSQKAGDAGELFF